This TCR beta chain was identified in a study of T-cell reconstitution after alpha-beta-depleted transplantation in children. This clonotype was recorded a few times. A TCRbeta library incorporating unique molecular identifiers was prepared. TCRdb processed the PCR reads anew with MiXCR; each CDR3 protein has one entry. The data hold over 200,000 distinct CDR3 sequences, with roughly a tenth observed a single time. The sequence was collected from a child younger than two with acute myeloid leukemia, due to receive a stem cell transplant. The specimen comprised PBMCs, sampled before TCRalphabeta/CD19-depleted stem cell transplant.

CDR3 coding DNA: TGCGCCAGCAGGAGGGAAGAGGGCGAGTATGGCTACACCTTC. It specifies CASRREEGEYGYTF. The gene calls are TRBV5-1 and TRBJ1-2, with D uncertain. Germline assignment: CDR1 SGHRS and CDR2 YFSETQ. Trimming shortened V by 5 bases and J by 5 bases, and 16 bases separated the two germline ends. This CDR3 has 14 residues.